The entry that follows covers one T cell receptor beta chain sequence. This sample was taken from a study of monozygotic twins with inflammatory bowel disease. Skipping T cell sorting, the study isolated total RNA directly from whole blood. This CDR3 comprises 17 residues. TCRdb re-called the 5' RACE reads and gives one entry per CDR3 protein, without DNA. The repertoire table contains about 450,000 distinct CDR3 sequences. The sample was blood. V gene TRBV12-3 or TRBV12-4 combines with J gene TRBJ2-5; TCRdb proposes TRBD2, but this gene call is untestable without DNA. This sequence was found in a human donor with ulcerative colitis or Crohn's disease, or a healthy co-twin of an affected twin (not recorded which). CDR3 loop: CASSLAGLAGWGETQYF.